One and the same sample provided the 7 T cell receptor beta chains below, sequenced in a study of CD8+ T cells in alopecia areata (dated by TCRdb to the late 2010s). Library preparation was by the immunoSEQ multiplex PCR assay. RNA was extracted from all samples and reverse transcribed into cDNA, which served as template for TCR sequencing. The clones in this table, taken by TCRdb from immuneACCESS, are in-frame only. Not every clone is retained; where verified, under half of the shortfall comes from an unresolved V gene, and the cause of the rest is unknown. The sample includes 200,000 or so clones, with 58% observed a single time. The ten biggest clones cover 4.5% to 6% of the sample. The time point tag for this specimen amounts to: around 24 weeks on oral tofacitinib. Taken with the paper, the label for treatment or condition translates to: oral pan-JAK inhibitor, 5-10 mg twice daily. The source material was CD4+ T cells sorted from blood, sampled at week 24, from a patient treated with tofacitinib. These receptors were taken from a human donor with alopecia areata.

This clone was counted once. The chain combines TRBV11-2 with TRBJ2-5; D unclear. The CDR3 consists of 13 residues. V lost 0 bases to trimming and J lost 4 bases, with 6 bases between them. CDR1 is SGHAT, CDR2 FQNNGV, per germline. In DNA form, the CDR3 reads TGTGCCAGCAGCTTAGAAGCTTTAGAGACCCAGTACTTC. This translates into CASSLEALETQYF.

This clone has at least ten counts. J is TRBJ1-5 and V is TRBV25-1, with a possible D match to TRBD1 (5 bases). Trimming took 3 bases from V and 4 from J, leaving 13 bases between them. CDR1 is MGHDK, CDR2 SYGVNS, per germline. This CDR3 is 15 amino acids long. This chain's CDR3 is CASSDRQSENQPQHF. CDR3 nucleotides: TGTGCCAGCAGTGACAGACAGTCGGAGAATCAGCCCCAGCATTTT.

This clone was seen only a few times. Within the sample, other DNA sequences also encode this same CDR3. The chain couples TRBV7-7 to TRBJ2-3; D unclear. Trimming took 1 base from V and 3 from J, leaving 5 bases between them. This CDR3 has 13 residues. The germline V gene encodes CDR1 SSHAT and CDR2 FNYEAQ (reference sequence). This CDR3 reads CASSLGRTDTQYF. CDR3 nucleotides: TGTGCCAGCAGCTTAGGCAGGACAGATACGCAGTATTTT. Supplemented by reference TRBV7-7 and TRBJ2-3, the full variable domain reads GAGVSQSPRYKVTKRGQDVTLRCDPISSHATLYWYQQALGQGPEFLTYFNYEAQPDKSGLPSDRFSAERPEGSISTLTIQRTEQRDSAMYRCASSLGRTDTQYFGPGTRLTVL.

This clone was seen more than once but under ten times. The chain uses TRBV28 and TRBJ1-1; D ambiguous. This CDR3 contains 14 residues. Trimming left V 2 bases short and J 0 bases short, with 7 bases between. Germline lookup yields CDR1 MDHEN and CDR2 SYDVKM. The CDR3 loop is CASSLGSLNTEAFF. The CDR3 DNA follows: TGTGCCAGCAGTTTAGGCAGTCTGAACACTGAAGCTTTCTTT.

CDR3 DNA: TGTGCCAGCAGCGGAATTGGCGGGACCGATCAGCCCCAGCATTTT. Its protein product is CASSGIGGTDQPQHF. The gene calls are TRBV9 and TRBJ1-5; possibly TRBD1 for D (5 bases). The CDR3 runs 15 residues. With 3 bases removed from V and 5 bases from J, the gap between germline ends came to 15 bases. The V gene's germline CDR1 is SGDLS and CDR2 YYNGEE. The full variable domain, in which reference TRBV9 and TRBJ1-5 provide the parts outside the CDR3, is DSGVTQTPKHLITATGQRVTLRCSPRSGDLSVYWYQQSLDQGLQFLIQYYNGEERAKGNILERFSAQQFPDLHSELNLSSLELGDSALYFCASSGIGGTDQPQHFGDGTRLSIL.

The chain couples TRBV19 to TRBJ1-5, with 7 bases matching TRBD1. The length of the CDR3 is 13 residues. V lost 5 bases and J lost 6; bases outside the gene matches: 4. The germline gives CDR1 LNHDA, CDR2 SQIVND (reference sequence). For the CDR3, the DNA is TGTGCCAGTAGTGACAGGGTAGGTCAGCCCCAGCATTTT. It specifies CASSDRVGQPQHF.

The chain employs TRBV30 and TRBJ2-7, with TRBD2 matching 9 bases. Losses at the gene ends were 2 bases for V and 2 bases for J; bases not matched to a gene: 4. This CDR3 comprises 14 residues. Germline V gene data show CDR1 as GTSNPN and CDR2 as SVGIG (reference sequence). In DNA, the CDR3 is TGTGCCTGGAGTATAAGCGGGGGGACCTACGAGCAGTACTTC. Protein sequence: CAWSISGGTYEQYF.